This T cell receptor beta chain was recorded in a study of CD8 T cells in Susac syndrome. Healthy donors formed controls matched for age and sex. The RNA input was roughly 0.45 to 1 ug, and it was reverse transcribed with random hexamers. One entry per CDR3 protein, called by TCRdb with MiXCR from the immunoSEQ multiplex PCR reads. The sample contains about 90,000 distinct CDR3 sequences, over 80% of which appear only once. Per germline, CDR1 SQVTM and CDR2 ANQGSEA. The CDR3 covers 14 residues. V dropped 3 bases and J dropped 0 bases, with 11 bases sitting between them. Material: CD8+ T cells from PBMCs. This chain uses TRBV29-1 with TRBJ1-1, with TRBD1 as a possible D gene (6 bases). This sequence originates from a human donor in good health. The CDR3 here is CSVDRTAMNTEAFF. The DNA of the CDR3 is TGCAGCGTTGATAGGACAGCTATGAACACTGAAGCTTTCTTT.